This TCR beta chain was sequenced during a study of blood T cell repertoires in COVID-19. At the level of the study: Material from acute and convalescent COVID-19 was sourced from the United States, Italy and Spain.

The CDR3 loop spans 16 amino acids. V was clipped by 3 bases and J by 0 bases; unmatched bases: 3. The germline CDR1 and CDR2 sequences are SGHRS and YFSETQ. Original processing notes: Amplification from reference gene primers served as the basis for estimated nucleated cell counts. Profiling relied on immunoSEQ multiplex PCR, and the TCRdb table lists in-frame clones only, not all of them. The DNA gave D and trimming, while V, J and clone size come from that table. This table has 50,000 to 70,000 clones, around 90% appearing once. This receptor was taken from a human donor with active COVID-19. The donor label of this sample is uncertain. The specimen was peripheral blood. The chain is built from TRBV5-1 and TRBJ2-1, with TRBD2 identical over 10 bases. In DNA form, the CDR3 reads TGCGCCAGCAGCTCGGGACTAGCGTACTCCTACAATGAGCAGTTCTTC. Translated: CASSSGLAYSYNEQFF. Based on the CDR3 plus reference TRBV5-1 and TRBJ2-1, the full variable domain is KAGVTQTPRYLIKTRGQQVTLSCSPISGHRSVSWYQQTPGQGLQFLFEYFSETQRNKGNFPGRFSGRQFSNSRSEMNVSTLELGDSALYLCASSSGLAYSYNEQFFGPGTRLTVL.